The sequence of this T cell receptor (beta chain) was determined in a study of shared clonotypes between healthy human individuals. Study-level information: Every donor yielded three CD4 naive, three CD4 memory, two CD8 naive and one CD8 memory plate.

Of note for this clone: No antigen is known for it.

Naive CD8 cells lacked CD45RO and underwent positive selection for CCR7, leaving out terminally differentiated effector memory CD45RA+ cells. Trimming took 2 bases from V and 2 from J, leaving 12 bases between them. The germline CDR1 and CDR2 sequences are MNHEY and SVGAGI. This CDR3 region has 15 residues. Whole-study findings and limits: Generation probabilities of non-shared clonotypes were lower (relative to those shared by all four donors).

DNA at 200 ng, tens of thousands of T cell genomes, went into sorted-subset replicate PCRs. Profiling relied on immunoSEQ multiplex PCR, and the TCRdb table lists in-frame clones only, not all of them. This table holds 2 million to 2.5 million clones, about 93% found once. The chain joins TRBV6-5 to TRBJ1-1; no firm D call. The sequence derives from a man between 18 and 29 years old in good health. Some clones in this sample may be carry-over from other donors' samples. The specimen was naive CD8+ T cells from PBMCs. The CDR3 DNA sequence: TGTGCCAGCAGTTACGGAGGCAGTTCAAACACTGAAGCTTTCTTT. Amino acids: CASSYGGSSNTEAFF.